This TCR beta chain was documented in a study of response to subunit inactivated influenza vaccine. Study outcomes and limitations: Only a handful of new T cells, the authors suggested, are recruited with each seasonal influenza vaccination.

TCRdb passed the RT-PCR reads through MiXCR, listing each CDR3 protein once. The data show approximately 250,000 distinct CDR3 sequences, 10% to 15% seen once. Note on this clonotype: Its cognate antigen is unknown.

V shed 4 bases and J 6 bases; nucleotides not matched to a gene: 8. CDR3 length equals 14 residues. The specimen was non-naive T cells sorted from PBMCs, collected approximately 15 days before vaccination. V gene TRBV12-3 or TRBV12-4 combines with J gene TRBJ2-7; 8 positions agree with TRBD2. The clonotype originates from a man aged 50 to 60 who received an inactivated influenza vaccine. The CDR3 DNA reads TGTGCCAGCAGTTCGGGACTAGAAAGGGTCGAGCAGTACTTC. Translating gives CASSSGLERVEQYF.